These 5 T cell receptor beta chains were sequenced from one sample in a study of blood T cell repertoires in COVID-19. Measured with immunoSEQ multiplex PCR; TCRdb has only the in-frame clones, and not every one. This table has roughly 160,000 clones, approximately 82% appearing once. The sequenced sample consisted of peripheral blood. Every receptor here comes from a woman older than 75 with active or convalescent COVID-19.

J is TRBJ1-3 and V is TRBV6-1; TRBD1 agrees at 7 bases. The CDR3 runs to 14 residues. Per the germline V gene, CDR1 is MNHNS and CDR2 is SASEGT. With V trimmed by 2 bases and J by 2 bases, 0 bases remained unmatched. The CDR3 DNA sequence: TGTGCCAGCAGTGAAAGGGGGCCTGGAAACACCATATATTTT. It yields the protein CASSERGPGNTIYF.

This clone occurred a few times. The CDR3 loop reads CASSYRQGRTEAFF. CDR3 sequence (DNA): TGTGCCAGCAGTTACCGACAGGGAAGGACTGAAGCTTTCTTT. The J gene is TRBJ1-1, the V gene TRBV5-6; 7 positions match TRBD1. Germline CDR1 is SGHDT and CDR2 is YYEEEE. V trimming: 5 bases; J trimming: 5 bases; junction bases outside the gene matches: 9. The CDR3 sequence is 14 residues long.

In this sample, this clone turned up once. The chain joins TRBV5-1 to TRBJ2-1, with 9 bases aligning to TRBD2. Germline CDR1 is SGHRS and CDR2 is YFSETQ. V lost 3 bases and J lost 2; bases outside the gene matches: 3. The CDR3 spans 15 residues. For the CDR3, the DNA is TGCGCCAGCAGCTCGATAGCGGGAGCCTACAATGAGCAGTTCTTC. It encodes CASSSIAGAYNEQFF.

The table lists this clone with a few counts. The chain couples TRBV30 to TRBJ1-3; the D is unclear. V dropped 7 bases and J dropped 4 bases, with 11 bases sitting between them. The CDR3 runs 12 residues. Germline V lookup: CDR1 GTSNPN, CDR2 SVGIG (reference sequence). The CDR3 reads CAFGSSGNTIYF. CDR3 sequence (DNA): TGTGCCTTCGGGAGTTCCGGAAACACCATATATTTT.

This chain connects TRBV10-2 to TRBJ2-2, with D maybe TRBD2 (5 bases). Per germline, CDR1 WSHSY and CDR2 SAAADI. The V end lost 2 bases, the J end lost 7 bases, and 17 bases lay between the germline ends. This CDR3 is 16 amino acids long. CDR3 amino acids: CASSEIGLGRVGELFF. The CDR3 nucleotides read TGCGCCAGCAGTGAGATAGGACTCGGAAGGGTCGGGGAGCTGTTTTTT.